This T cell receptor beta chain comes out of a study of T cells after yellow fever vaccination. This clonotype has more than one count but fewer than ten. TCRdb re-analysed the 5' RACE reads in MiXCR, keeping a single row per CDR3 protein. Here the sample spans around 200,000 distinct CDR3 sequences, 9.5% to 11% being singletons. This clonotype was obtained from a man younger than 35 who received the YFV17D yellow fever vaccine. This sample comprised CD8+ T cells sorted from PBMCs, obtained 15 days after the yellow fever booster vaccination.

The CDR3 nucleotides are TGTGCCAGCATACTGGGCAGAAACCCTGAAGCTTTCTTT. Protein product: CASILGRNPEAFF. This chain joins TRBV28 and TRBJ1-1; D remains ambiguous. V lost 7 bases and J lost 6, with 15 bases in between. Looked up from germline, CDR1 is MDHEN and CDR2 is SYDVKM. The CDR3 sequence is 13 residues long.